These 5 T cell receptor beta chains originate from one sample sequenced in a study of cytomegalovirus exposure and HLA in healthy donors. With 60 Vbeta and 13 Jbeta primers, the PCR was carried out. The assay was immunoSEQ multiplex PCR, and TCRdb's table has in-frame clones only and misses some. The sample has some 150,000 clones, about four fifths seen once. Sequenced sample: PBMCs. Receptors were obtained from a man aged 18 to 29 in good health and CMV-seropositive.

The J gene is TRBJ2-1, the V gene TRBV19; D might be TRBD2 (6 bases). The CDR3 extends over 15 amino acids. Per the germline V gene, CDR1 is LNHDA and CDR2 is SQIVND (reference sequence). V was cut by 3 bases and J by 4 bases, with 13 bases left in between. The CDR3 spells CASSILGGEYNEQFF. The CDR3 DNA sequence: TGTGCCAGTAGTATTTTGGGGGGAGAATACAATGAGCAGTTCTTC.

This clone was detected once. CDR3 in DNA: TGTGCCACCAGCGGATCTAGGACAAATGCCGAGCAGTACTTC. Protein product: CATSGSRTNAEQYF. This sequence joins TRBV15 and TRBJ2-7, with D tentatively TRBD1 (5 bases). The CDR3 extends over 14 amino acids. Germline V CDR1 and CDR2: LNHNV, YYDKDF (reference sequence). The germline V and J ends were trimmed by 5 bases and 6 bases, with 17 bases remaining between them. Full variable domain (rest looked up from reference TRBV15 and TRBJ2-7): DAMVIQNPRYQVTQFGKPVTLSCSQTLNHNVMYWYQQKSSQAPKLLFHYYDKDFNNEADTPDNFQSRRPNTSFCFLDIRSPGLGDTAMYLCATSGSRTNAEQYFGPGTRLTVT.

The J gene is TRBJ1-2, the V gene TRBV28; 9 positions match TRBD1. CDR3 size: 14 residues. The V and J ends lost 4 bases and 4 bases, in that order; junction bases with no gene match: 4. Germline CDR1 is MDHEN and CDR2 is SYDVKM. The CDR3 DNA is TGTGCCAGCAGTTCGGGACAGGGTGGCTATGGCTACACCTTC. Translation gives CASSSGQGGYGYTF.

This clone was found a few times. The rearrangement links TRBV28 to TRBJ2-7; 7 bases agree with TRBD1. The length of the CDR3 is 14 residues. V dropped 6 bases and J dropped 3; count of bases not matched to a gene: 8. CDR1 MDHEN and CDR2 SYDVKM come from the germline V gene. Written as DNA, the CDR3 is TGTGCCAGCAGCATACAGGGGAACAGCTACGAGCAGTACTTC. Translating it yields CASSIQGNSYEQYF. The full variable domain, with the rest looked up from reference TRBV28 and TRBJ2-7, is DVKVTQSSRYLVKRTGEKVFLECVQDMDHENMFWYRQDPGLGLRLIYFSYDVKMKEKGDIPEGYSVSREKKERFSLILESASTNQTSMYLCASSIQGNSYEQYFGPGTRLTVT.

J is TRBJ2-3 and V is TRBV4-2; D is possibly TRBD2 (6 bases). Germline V gene lookup returns CDR1 LGHNA and CDR2 YNFKEQ. V gave up 4 bases and J gave up 2 bases, with 13 bases separating them. The CDR3 is 15 amino acids. CDR3 protein: CASSPLAENTDTQYF. In nucleotides, the CDR3 is TGTGCCAGCAGCCCTTTAGCGGAAAACACAGATACGCAGTATTTT.